This T cell receptor beta chain stems from a study of shared clonotypes between healthy human individuals. About this clone: The target antigen is unknown.

Deep-level running was used for the assay. The assay was immunoSEQ multiplex PCR, and TCRdb's table has in-frame clones only and misses some. The sample includes around 640,000 clones, 90% to 97% seen only once; the top ten take 0.11%. Naive CD8 cells, CD45RO-negative and positively selected for CCR7, excluded terminally differentiated effector memory CD45RA+ cells. Study-wide points: Naive CD4 clonotype sharing across a handful of donors was about 5%.

Germline V gene lookup returns CDR1 PRHDT and CDR2 FYEKMQ (reference sequence). The CDR3 sequence is 16 residues long. Trimming removed 0 bases from V and 3 bases from J; junction bases left unmatched: 8. The sample comprised naive CD8+ T cells sorted from blood. The receptor's source is a woman younger than 45 in good health. This chain uses TRBV13 with TRBJ2-7; TRBD1 aligns across 7 bases. CDR3 DNA: TGTGCCAGCAGCTTAGGATTGGGGACAGAGAGCTACGAGCAGTACTTC. It translates to CASSLGLGTESYEQYF.